These 5 T cell receptor beta chains came from one sample sequenced in a study of OX40 agonist ivuxolimab in advanced cancers. This table comes from immunoSEQ multiplex PCR, and its TCRdb copy is limited to in-frame clones, with some not included. The sample includes roughly 20,000 clones, more than 70% of them seen just once. The specimen comprised CD4+ or CD8+ T cells sorted from blood, sampled in a trial of the OX40 agonist ivuxolimab. All receptors derive from an adult with an advanced solid tumor such as melanoma, head and neck, liver or kidney cancer.

The V call is TRBV6-5, the J call TRBJ2-3, with D possibly matching TRBD2 (5 bases). The CDR3 loop spans 15 amino acids. The germline V gene has CDR1 MNHEY and CDR2 SVGAGI. V gave up 6 bases and J gave up 0 bases, with 13 bases separating them. The CDR3 DNA reads TGTGCCAGCAGAAAGGGAGCTGGTAGCACAGATACGCAGTATTTT. Its translation is CASRKGAGSTDTQYF.

V and J are TRBV7-9 and TRBJ1-1; possibly TRBD1 for D (6 bases). Trimming took off 4 bases at V and 2 bases at J, with 14 bases between the two ends. The germline gives CDR1 SEHNR, CDR2 FQNEAQ (reference sequence). This CDR3 has 15 amino acids. CDR3 in DNA: TGTGCCAGCAGCTCCGAGACAGGAGGAAACACTGAAGCTTTCTTT. This encodes CASSSETGGNTEAFF.

In its sample, this clone was seen a few times. The chain has TRBV19 and TRBJ1-6, with D hard to call. This CDR3 is built from 14 residues. Looked up from germline, CDR1 is LNHDA and CDR2 is SQIVND (reference sequence). V lost 9 bases to trimming and J lost 9 bases, with 18 bases between them. As DNA, the CDR3 is TGTGCCAGCCGGATCTCGCTAGGAGGTTCACCCCTCCACTTT. As protein: CASRISLGGSPLHF.

V gene TRBV7-9 combines with J gene TRBJ1-4; a weak D match, TRBD1 (5 bases). The CDR3 contains 14 residues. CDR1 and CDR2 from the germline V gene are SEHNR and FQNEAQ (reference sequence). V was trimmed by 1 base and J by 8 bases, leaving 11 bases between them. CDR3 nucleotide sequence: TGTGCCAGCAGCTTAGTGGATTCAGGGGAAAAACTGTTTTTT. Residues: CASSLVDSGEKLFF.

The chain is built from TRBV28 and TRBJ2-7, with no clear D. This CDR3 has 11 residues. Germline values: CDR1 MDHEN, CDR2 SYDVKM. The V end was cut by 4 bases, the J end by 5 bases, with 6 bases between. The CDR3 sequence: CASSSMNEQYF. Here the CDR3 DNA reads TGTGCCAGCAGTTCTATGAACGAGCAGTACTTC.